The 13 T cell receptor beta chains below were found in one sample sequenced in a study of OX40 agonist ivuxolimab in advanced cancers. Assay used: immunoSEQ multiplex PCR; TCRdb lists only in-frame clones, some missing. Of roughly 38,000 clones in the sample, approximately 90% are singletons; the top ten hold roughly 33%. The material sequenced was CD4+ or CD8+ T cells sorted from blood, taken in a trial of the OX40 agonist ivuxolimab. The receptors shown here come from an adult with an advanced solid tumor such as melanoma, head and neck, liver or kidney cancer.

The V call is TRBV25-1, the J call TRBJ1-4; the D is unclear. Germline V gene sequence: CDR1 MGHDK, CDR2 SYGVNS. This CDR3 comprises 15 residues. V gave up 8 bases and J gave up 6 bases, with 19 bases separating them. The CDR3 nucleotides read TGTGCCAGCCAACCCAAAGGGCGGACCGATGAAAAACTGTTTTTT. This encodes CASQPKGRTDEKLFF.

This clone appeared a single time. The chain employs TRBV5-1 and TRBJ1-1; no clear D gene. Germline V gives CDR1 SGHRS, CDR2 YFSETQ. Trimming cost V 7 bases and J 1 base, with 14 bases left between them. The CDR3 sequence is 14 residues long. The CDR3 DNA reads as TGCGCCAGCGCCTTGACCGGGGAGAACACTGAAGCTTTCTTT. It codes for CASALTGENTEAFF. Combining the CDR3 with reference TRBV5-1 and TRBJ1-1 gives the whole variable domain KAGVTQTPRYLIKTRGQQVTLSCSPISGHRSVSWYQQTPGQGLQFLFEYFSETQRNKGNFPGRFSGRQFSNSRSEMNVSTLELGDSALYLCASALTGENTEAFFGQGTRLTVV.

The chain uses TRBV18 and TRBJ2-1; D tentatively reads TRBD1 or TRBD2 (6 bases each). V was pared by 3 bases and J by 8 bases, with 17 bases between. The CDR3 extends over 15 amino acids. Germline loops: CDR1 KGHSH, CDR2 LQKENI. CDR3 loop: CASSPGLPRGDEQFF. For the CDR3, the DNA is TGTGCCAGCTCACCGGGACTCCCAAGGGGGGATGAGCAGTTCTTC.

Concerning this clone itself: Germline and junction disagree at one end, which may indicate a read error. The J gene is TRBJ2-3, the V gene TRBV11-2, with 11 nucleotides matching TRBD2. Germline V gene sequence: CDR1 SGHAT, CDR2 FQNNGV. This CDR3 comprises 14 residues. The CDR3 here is CAGSLAASGGTQYF. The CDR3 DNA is TGTGCCGGCAGCTTAGCGGCTAGCGGGGGGACGCAGTATTTT.

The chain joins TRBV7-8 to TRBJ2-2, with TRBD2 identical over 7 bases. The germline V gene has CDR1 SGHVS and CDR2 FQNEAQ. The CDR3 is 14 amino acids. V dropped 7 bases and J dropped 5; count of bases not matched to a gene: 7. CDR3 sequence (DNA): TGTGCCAGCACCCGGGGAGGGGTGACCGGGGAGCTGTTTTTT. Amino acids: CASTRGGVTGELFF.

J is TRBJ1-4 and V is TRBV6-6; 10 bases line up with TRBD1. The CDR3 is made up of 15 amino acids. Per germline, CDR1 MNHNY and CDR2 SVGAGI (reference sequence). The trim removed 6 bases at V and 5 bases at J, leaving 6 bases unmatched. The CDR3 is CASSHGQGVNEKLFF. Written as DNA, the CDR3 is TGTGCCAGCAGCCACGGACAGGGGGTGAATGAAAAACTGTTTTTT.

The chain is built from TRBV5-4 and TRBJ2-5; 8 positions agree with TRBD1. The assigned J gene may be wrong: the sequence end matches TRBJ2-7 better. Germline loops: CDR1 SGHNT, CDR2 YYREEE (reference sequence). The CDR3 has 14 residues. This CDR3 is CASSERQGIYEQYF. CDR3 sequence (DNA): TGTGCCAGCAGCGAAAGACAGGGGATTTACGAGCAGTACTTC.

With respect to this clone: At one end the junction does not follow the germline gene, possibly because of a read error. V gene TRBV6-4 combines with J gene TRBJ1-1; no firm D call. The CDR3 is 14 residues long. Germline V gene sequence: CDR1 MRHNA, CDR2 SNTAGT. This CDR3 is CASSYSGESTEAFF. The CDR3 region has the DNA TGTGCCAGCAGTTACTCCGGGGAGAGCACTGAAGCTTTCTTT.

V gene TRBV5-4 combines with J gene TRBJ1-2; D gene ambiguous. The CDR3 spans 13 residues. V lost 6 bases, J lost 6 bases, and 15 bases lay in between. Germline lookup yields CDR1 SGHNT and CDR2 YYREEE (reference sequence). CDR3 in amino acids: CASTPTIGNGYTF. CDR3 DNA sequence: TGTGCCAGCACCCCCACAATCGGGAATGGCTACACCTTC.

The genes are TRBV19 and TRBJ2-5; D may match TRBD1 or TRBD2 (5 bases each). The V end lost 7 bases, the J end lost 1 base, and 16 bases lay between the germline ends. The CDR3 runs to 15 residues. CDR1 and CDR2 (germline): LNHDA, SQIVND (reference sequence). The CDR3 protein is CASILVGGPQETQYF. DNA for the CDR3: TGTGCCAGTATTTTAGTTGGGGGTCCCCAAGAGACCCAGTACTTC.

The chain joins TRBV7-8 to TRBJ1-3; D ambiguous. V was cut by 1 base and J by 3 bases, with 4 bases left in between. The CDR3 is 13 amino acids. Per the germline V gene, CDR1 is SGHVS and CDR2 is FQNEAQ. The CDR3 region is CASSLDLGNTIYF. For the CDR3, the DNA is TGTGCCAGCAGCTTAGACCTTGGAAACACCATATATTTT.

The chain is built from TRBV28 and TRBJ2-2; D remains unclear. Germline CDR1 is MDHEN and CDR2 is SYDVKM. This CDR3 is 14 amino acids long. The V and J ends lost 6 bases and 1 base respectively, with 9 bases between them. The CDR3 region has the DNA TGTGCCAGCAGCCTTACAAGGAACACCGGGGAGCTGTTTTTT. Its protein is CASSLTRNTGELFF.

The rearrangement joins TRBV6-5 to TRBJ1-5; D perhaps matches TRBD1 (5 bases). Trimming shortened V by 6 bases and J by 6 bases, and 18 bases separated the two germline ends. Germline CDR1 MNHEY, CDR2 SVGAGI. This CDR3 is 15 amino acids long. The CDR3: CASSPSGLEGQPQHF. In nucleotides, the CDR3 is TGTGCCAGCAGCCCCTCAGGGTTGGAGGGTCAGCCCCAGCATTTT.